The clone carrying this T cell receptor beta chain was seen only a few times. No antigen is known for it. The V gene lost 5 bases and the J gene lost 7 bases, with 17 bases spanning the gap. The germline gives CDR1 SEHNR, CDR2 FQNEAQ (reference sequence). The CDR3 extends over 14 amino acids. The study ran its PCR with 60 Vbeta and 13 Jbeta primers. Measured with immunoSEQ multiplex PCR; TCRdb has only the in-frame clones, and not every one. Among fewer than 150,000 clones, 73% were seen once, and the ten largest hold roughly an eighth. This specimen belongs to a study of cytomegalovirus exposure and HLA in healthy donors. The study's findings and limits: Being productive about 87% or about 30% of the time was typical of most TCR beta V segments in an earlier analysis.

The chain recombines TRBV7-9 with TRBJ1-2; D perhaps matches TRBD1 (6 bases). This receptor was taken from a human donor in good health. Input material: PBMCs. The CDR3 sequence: CASSLETGSFGYTF. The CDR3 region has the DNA TGTGCCAGCAGCCTAGAGACAGGATCTTTTGGCTACACCTTC.